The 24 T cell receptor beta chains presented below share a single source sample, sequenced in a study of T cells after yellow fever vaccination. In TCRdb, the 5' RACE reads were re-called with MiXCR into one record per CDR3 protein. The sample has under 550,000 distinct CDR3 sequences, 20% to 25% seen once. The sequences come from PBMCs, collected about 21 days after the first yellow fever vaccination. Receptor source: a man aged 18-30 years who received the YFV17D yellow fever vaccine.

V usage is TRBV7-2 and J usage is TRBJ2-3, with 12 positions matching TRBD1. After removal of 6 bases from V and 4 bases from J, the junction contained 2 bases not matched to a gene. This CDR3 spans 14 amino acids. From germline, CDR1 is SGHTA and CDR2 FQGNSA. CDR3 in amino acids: CASRGTGGPDTQYF. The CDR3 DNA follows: TGTGCCAGCAGGGGGACAGGGGGCCCAGATACGCAGTATTTT.

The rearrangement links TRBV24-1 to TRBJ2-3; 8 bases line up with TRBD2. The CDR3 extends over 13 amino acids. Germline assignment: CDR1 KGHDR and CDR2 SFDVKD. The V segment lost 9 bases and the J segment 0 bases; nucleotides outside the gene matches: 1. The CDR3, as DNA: TGTGCCACCTCTAGCGGGAGCACAGATACGCAGTATTTT. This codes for CATSSGSTDTQYF.

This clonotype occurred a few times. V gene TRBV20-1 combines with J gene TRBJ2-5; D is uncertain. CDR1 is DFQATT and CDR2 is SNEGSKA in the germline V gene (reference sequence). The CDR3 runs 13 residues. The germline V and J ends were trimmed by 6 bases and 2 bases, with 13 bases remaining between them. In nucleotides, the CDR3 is TGCAGTGCCATAAACATCGGACAAGAGACCCAGTACTTC. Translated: CSAINIGQETQYF.

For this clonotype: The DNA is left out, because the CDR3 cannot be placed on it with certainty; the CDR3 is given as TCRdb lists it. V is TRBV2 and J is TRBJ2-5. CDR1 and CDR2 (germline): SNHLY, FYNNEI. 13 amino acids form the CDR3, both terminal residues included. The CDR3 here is CASILDNQETQYF.

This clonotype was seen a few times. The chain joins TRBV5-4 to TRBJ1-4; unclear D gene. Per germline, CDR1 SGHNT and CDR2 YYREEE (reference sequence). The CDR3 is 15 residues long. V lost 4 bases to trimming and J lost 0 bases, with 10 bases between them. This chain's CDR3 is CASSKAASTNEKLFF. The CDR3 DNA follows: TGTGCCAGCAGCAAGGCAGCATCAACTAATGAAAAACTGTTTTTT.

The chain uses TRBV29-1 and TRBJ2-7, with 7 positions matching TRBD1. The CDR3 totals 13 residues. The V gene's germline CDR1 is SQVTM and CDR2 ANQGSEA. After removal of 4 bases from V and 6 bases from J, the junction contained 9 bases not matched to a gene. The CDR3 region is CSVVAGGSGEQYF. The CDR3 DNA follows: TGCAGCGTTGTCGCAGGGGGATCTGGCGAGCAGTACTTC.

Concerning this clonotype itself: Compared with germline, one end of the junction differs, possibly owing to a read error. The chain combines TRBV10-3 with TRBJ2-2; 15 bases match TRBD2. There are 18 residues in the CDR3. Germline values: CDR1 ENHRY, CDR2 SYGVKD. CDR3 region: CAFSLGTSGGRITGELFF. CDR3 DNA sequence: TGTGCCTTCAGTTTAGGGACTAGCGGGGGGCGAATTACCGGGGAGCTGTTTTTT.

CDR3 sequence reads: CASSGLNEQFF. In DNA, the CDR3 is TGTGCCAGCAGCGGACTTAATGAGCAGTTCTTC. The chain uses TRBV9 and TRBJ2-1; no reliable D call. The CDR3 is 11 amino acids. V was clipped by 3 bases and J by 7 bases, with 5 bases between them. Germline CDR1 SGDLS, CDR2 YYNGEE.

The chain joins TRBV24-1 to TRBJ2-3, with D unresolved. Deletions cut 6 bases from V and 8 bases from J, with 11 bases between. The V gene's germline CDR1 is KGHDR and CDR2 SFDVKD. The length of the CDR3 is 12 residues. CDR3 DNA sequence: TGTGCCACCAGTCTGGGTCTTGGTACGCAGTATTTT. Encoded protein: CATSLGLGTQYF.

The CDR3 reads CASSQGGPEYF. CDR3 bases: TGTGCCAGCAGCCAAGGAGGGCCGGAGTACTTC. The chain recombines TRBV14 with TRBJ2-7; a weak D match, TRBD2 (5 bases). The CDR3 runs 11 residues. Per germline, CDR1 SGHDN and CDR2 FVKESK. The germline V and J ends were trimmed by 1 base and 11 bases, with 9 bases remaining between them. Using reference TRBV14 and TRBJ2-7 for the parts outside the CDR3, the full variable domain is EAGVTQFPSHSVIEKGQTVTLRCDPISGHDNLYWYRRVMGKEIKFLLHFVKESKQDESGMPNNRFLAERTGGTYSTLKVQPAELEDSGVYFCASSQGGPEYFGPGTRLTVT.

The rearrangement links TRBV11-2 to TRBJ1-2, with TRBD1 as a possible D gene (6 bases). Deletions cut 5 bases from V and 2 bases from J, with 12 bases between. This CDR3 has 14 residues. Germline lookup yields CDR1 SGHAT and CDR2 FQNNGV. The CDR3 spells CASSHSTGNYGYTF. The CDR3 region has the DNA TGTGCCAGCAGCCATTCCACAGGGAACTATGGCTACACCTTC.

The CDR3 region has the DNA TGCGCCAGCAATTCGACCCGGGACAACTCCTACGAGCAGTACTTC. Translating gives CASNSTRDNSYEQYF. The rearrangement uses TRBV5-1 and TRBJ2-7, with TRBD1 as a possible D gene (6 bases). In germline, CDR1 is SGHRS, CDR2 YFSETQ. With 6 bases removed from V and 0 bases from J, the gap between germline ends came to 16 bases. The CDR3 contains 15 residues.

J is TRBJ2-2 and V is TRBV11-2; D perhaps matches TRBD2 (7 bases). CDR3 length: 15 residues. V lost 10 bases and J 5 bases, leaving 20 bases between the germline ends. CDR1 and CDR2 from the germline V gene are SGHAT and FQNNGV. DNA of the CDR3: TGTGCCAACGAAGGGGGGGGGGCCCGAACCGGGGAGCTGTTTTTT. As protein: CANEGGGARTGELFF.

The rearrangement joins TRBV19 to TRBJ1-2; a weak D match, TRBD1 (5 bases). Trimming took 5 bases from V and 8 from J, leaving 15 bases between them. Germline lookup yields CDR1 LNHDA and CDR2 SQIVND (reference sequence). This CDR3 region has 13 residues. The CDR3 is CASSSPGRRGYTF. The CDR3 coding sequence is TGTGCCAGTAGTTCTCCGGGACGGCGGGGCTACACCTTC.

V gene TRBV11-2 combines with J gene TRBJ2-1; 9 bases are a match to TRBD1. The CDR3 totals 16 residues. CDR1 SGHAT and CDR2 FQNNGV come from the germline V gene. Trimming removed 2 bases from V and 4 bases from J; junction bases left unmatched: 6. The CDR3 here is CASSLIFGTGYNEQFF. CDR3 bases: TGTGCCAGCAGCTTAATTTTCGGGACAGGGTACAATGAGCAGTTCTTC.

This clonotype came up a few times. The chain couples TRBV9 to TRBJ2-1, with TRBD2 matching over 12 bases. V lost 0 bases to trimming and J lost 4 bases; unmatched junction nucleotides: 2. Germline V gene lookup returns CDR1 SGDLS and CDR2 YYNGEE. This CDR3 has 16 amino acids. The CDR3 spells CASSVAGLAGYNEQFF. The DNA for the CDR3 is TGTGCCAGCAGCGTAGCCGGACTAGCGGGATACAATGAGCAGTTCTTC.

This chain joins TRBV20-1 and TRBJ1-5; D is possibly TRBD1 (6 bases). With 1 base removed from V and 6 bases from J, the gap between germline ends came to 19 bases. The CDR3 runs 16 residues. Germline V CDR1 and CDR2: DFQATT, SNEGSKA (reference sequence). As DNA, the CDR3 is TGCAGTGCTAGAGGTCTGATCGGGGGGCTCAGTCAGCCCCAGCATTTT. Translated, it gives CSARGLIGGLSQPQHF.

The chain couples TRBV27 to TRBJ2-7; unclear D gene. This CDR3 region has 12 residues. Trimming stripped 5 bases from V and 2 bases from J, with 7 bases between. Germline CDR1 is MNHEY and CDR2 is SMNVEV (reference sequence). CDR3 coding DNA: TGTGCCAGCAGTCCAAGGACCTACGAGCAGTACTTC. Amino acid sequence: CASSPRTYEQYF.

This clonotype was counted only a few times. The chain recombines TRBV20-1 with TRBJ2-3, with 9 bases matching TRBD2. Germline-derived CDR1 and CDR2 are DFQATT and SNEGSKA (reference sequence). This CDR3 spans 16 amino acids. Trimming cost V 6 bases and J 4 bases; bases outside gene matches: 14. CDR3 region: CSASRSAGGGADTQYF. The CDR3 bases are TGCAGTGCCAGTCGCTCAGCGGGGGGCGGGGCAGATACGCAGTATTTT.

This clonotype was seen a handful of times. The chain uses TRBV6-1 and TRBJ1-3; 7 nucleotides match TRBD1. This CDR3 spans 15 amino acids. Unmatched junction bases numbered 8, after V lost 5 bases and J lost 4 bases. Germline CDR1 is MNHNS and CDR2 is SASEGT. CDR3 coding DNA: TGTGCCAGCAGTCCGGAGGGGGCTTCGGGAAACACCATATATTTT. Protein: CASSPEGASGNTIYF.

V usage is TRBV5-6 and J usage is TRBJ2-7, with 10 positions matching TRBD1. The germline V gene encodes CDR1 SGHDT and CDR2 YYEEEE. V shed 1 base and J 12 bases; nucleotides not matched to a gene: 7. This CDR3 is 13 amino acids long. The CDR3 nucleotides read TGTGCCAGCAGCTTGTCGGGACAGGGGTTTCCGTACGTC. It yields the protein CASSLSGQGFPYV.

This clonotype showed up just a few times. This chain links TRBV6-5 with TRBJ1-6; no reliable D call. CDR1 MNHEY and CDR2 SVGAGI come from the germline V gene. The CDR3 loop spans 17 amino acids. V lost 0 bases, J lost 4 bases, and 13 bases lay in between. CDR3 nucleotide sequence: TGTGCCAGCAGTTACTCCCTCTCGGAGGGATATAATTCACCCCTCCACTTT. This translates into CASSYSLSEGYNSPLHF.

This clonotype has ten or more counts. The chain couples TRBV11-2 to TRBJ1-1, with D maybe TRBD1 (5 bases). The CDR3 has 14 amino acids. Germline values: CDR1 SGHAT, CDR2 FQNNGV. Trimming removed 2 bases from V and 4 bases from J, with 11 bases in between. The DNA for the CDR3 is TGTGCCAGCAGCTTATACGGGGGTAGCACTGAAGCTTTCTTT. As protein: CASSLYGGSTEAFF.

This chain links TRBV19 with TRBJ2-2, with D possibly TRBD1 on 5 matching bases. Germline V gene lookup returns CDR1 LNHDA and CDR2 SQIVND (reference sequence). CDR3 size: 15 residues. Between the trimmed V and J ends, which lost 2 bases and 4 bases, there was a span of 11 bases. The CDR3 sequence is CASSIFQGGTGELFF. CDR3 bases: TGTGCCAGTAGTATATTTCAGGGTGGCACCGGGGAGCTGTTTTTT.